This T cell receptor (beta chain) originates from a study of vaccination and CD4 T cells after COVID-19. With respect to this clonotype: Its specificity is unknown.

General observations from the study: The authors studied relatively few convalescent patients and analyzed no early post-infection timepoints.

V dropped 3 bases and J dropped 9 bases, with 12 bases sitting between them. Germline assignment: CDR1 MDHEN and CDR2 SYDVKM. CDR3 length: 12 amino acids. Cultured CD4+ T cells had their DNA profiled by the Oncomine TCR Beta short-read assay. TCRdb fed the PCR reads into MiXCR, producing one record per CDR3 protein. The sample shows some 25,000 distinct CDR3 sequences, 28% of them seen only once. This sample's time point: late sampling 161 to 241 days after vaccination in a few convalescent patients. The treatment: approximately 11-day PBMC culture with coronavirus spike peptide pools or control peptides (ViraFEST assay). Before TCRs were sequenced, ViraFEST expanded antigen-specific T cells with peptide pools.

This specimen was CD4+ T cells from blood, cultured in vitro, taken about 7 months after SARS-CoV-2 vaccination. This chain links TRBV28 with TRBJ2-7, with a tentative D call TRBD2 (6 bases). The receptor comes from a human donor who had recovered from COVID-19. In nucleotides, the CDR3 is TGTGCCAGCAGTTTGGGGACTTCGGGGCAGTACTTC. Encoded protein: CASSLGTSGQYF.